The 20 T cell receptor beta chains listed next were all sequenced from one sample in a study of blood T cell repertoires in COVID-19. Some clones are missing from TCRdb's copy, which holds only in-frame ones; the method was immunoSEQ multiplex PCR. The sample comprises under 300,000 clones, roughly 82% of which are singletons, and around 2.4% rests with the top ten. Sequencing input: peripheral blood. All receptors derive from a man aged 35 to 55 who had recovered from COVID-19.

The chain has TRBV6-2 or TRBV6-3 and TRBJ2-2; 8 bases fit TRBD2. Germline V lookup: CDR1 MNHEY, CDR2 SVGEGT. This CDR3 has 16 residues. V gave up 4 bases and J gave up 7 bases; unmatched junction bases: 11. In DNA form, the CDR3 reads TGTGCCAGCAGTTCACCGGGACTCCGGGGGGGCGGGGAGCTGTTTTTT. Protein sequence: CASSSPGLRGGGELFF.

The J gene is TRBJ2-7, the V gene TRBV27; 9 bases match TRBD2. The CDR3 is 16 amino acids. With V trimmed by 2 bases and J by 0 bases, 5 bases remained unmatched. Per the germline V gene, CDR1 is MNHEY and CDR2 is SMNVEV (reference sequence). CDR3 coding DNA: TGTGCCAGCAGTTTACGCAGCGGGAGGAGCTCCTACGAGCAGTACTTC. This sequence encodes CASSLRSGRSSYEQYF.

The CDR3 reads CASSFRTSGIVYEQYF. CDR3 coding DNA: TGTGCCAGCAGCTTCCGGACTAGCGGGATTGTCTACGAGCAGTACTTC. This chain connects TRBV7-9 to TRBJ2-7; 12 nucleotides line up with TRBD2. Germline lookup yields CDR1 SEHNR and CDR2 FQNEAQ (reference sequence). V lost 3 bases, J lost 3 bases, and 6 bases stayed unmatched. The length of the CDR3 is 16 residues. Based on the CDR3 plus reference TRBV7-9 and TRBJ2-7, the full variable domain is DTGVSQNPRHKITKRGQNVTFRCDPISEHNRLYWYRQTLGQGPEFLTYFQNEAQLEKSRLLSDRFSAERPKGSFSTLEIQRTEQGDSAMYLCASSFRTSGIVYEQYFGPGTRLTVT.

Only one count was recorded for this clone. This sequence joins TRBV11-3 and TRBJ1-1; 11 bases align to TRBD1. Germline assignment: CDR1 SGHNT and CDR2 YENEEA. The CDR3 is made up of 15 amino acids. V trimming: 5 bases; J trimming: 1 base; junction bases outside the gene matches: 3. The CDR3 here is CASSPDRGQNTEAFF. The CDR3 DNA sequence: TGTGCCAGCAGCCCGGACAGGGGGCAGAACACTGAAGCTTTCTTT.

V gene TRBV11-2 combines with J gene TRBJ2-3; tentative D call: TRBD2 (6 bases). Germline V gives CDR1 SGHAT, CDR2 FQNNGV. Trimming took off 4 bases at V and 2 bases at J, with 13 bases between the two ends. The CDR3 consists of 15 residues. CDR3 DNA: TGTGCCAGCAGCTATCGGGAGCGCCTCACAGATACGCAGTATTTT. Its protein is CASSYRERLTDTQYF.

The V gene is TRBV6-5, the J gene TRBJ2-4; possibly TRBD2 for D (7 bases). The CDR3 covers 15 residues. Per germline, CDR1 MNHEY and CDR2 SVGAGI. Trimming took 4 bases from V and 8 from J, leaving 18 bases between them. This CDR3 is CASSSHGGLVDIQYF. The DNA of the CDR3 is TGTGCCAGCAGTTCCCACGGGGGGCTGGTGGACATTCAGTACTTC.

This clone was seen repeatedly, ten times or more. The CDR3 bases are TGTGCTAGTGGGGAGGGACGGCCAATGGAGACCCAGTACTTC. This codes for CASGEGRPMETQYF. The gene calls are TRBV12-5 and TRBJ2-5; a possible D gene is TRBD2 (6 bases). Germline V gives CDR1 LGHNT, CDR2 FRNRAP. The CDR3 has 14 amino acids. V lost 6 bases and J 5 bases, leaving 16 bases between the germline ends.

The rearrangement uses TRBV4-3 and TRBJ2-4, with a tentative D call TRBD1 (6 bases). CDR1 and CDR2 (germline): LGHNA, YSLEER. The CDR3 has 13 amino acids. The ends were cut back, 6 bases at V and 7 bases at J, with 13 bases in the middle. CDR3 nucleotide sequence: TGCGCCAGCAGTCCGAATACAGGGAACATTCAGTACTTC. As protein: CASSPNTGNIQYF.

The chain recombines TRBV5-4 with TRBJ1-1; D ambiguous. This CDR3 is 13 amino acids long. In germline, CDR1 is SGHNT, CDR2 YYREEE (reference sequence). Trimming removed 4 bases from V and 0 bases from J, with 7 bases in between. DNA of the CDR3: TGTGCCAGCAGCCAAACACTGAACACTGAAGCTTTCTTT. It specifies CASSQTLNTEAFF.

This sequence joins TRBV5-1 and TRBJ2-1; no firm D call. There are 15 residues in the CDR3. Germline V lookup: CDR1 SGHRS, CDR2 YFSETQ. With 2 bases removed from V and 0 bases from J, the gap between germline ends came to 9 bases. CDR3 coding DNA: TGCGCCAGCAGCTTTGGCGGAAGCTCCTACAATGAGCAGTTCTTC. Protein sequence: CASSFGGSSYNEQFF.

This clone was found once. The CDR3 DNA is TGTGCCATCAGTGCACAGTACACCGGGGAGCTGTTTTTT. Amino acids: CAISAQYTGELFF. V and J are TRBV10-3 and TRBJ2-2; D is ambiguous. The CDR3 extends over 13 amino acids. V was trimmed by 4 bases and J by 3 bases, leaving 6 bases between them. The germline V gene has CDR1 ENHRY and CDR2 SYGVKD.

A few counts support this clone. The gene calls are TRBV19 and TRBJ1-1; a weak D match, TRBD1 (6 bases). CDR3 size: 15 residues. CDR1 LNHDA and CDR2 SQIVND come from the germline V gene (reference sequence). The V and J ends lost 6 bases and 10 bases respectively, with 24 bases between them. The CDR3 DNA is TGTGCCAGTAGCCCGGGCCGACTGGGGAGGGGGAGAGCTTTCTTT. As protein: CASSPGRLGRGRAFF.

The V call is TRBV5-8, the J call TRBJ2-7; 8 nucleotides match TRBD2. CDR3 length: 15 residues. V lost 2 bases to trimming and J lost 0 bases; unmatched junction nucleotides: 4. Germline V gene sequence: CDR1 SGHTS, CDR2 YDEGEE. This chain's CDR3 is CASSFAGTSSYEQYF. The CDR3 DNA reads as TGTGCCAGCAGCTTCGCAGGGACTAGCTCCTACGAGCAGTACTTC.

In the case of this clone: The sample has other DNA sequences that encode this CDR3 too. V usage is TRBV9 and J usage is TRBJ2-1; tentative D call: TRBD2 (5 bases). The CDR3 consists of 15 residues. Between the trimmed V and J ends, which lost 0 bases and 0 bases, there was a span of 7 bases. Germline CDR1 and CDR2: SGDLS and YYNGEE. CDR3 sequence (DNA): TGTGCCAGCAGCGTAGATGGAGGCTCCTACAATGAGCAGTTCTTC. It codes for CASSVDGGSYNEQFF.

The V gene is TRBV11-3, the J gene TRBJ2-4, with 7 bases that match TRBD1. With V trimmed by 3 bases and J by 0 bases, 17 bases remained unmatched. The CDR3 runs 20 residues. The germline V gene has CDR1 SGHNT and CDR2 YENEEA. The CDR3 nucleotides read TGTGCCAGCAGCTTTCGGAGAAAGGGGGCTCATGCACTAGCCAAAAACATTCAGTACTTC. Its translation is CASSFRRKGAHALAKNIQYF. Drawing the rest from reference TRBV11-3 and TRBJ2-4, the complete variable domain is EAGVVQSPRYKIIEKKQPVAFWCNPISGHNTLYWYLQNLGQGPELLIRYENEEAVDDSQLPKDRFSAERLKGVDSTLKIQPAELGDSAVYLCASSFRRKGAHALAKNIQYFGAGTRLSVL.

This chain uses TRBV20-1 with TRBJ1-1, with D possibly being TRBD1 (5 bases). The germline V and J ends were trimmed by 8 bases and 4 bases, with 11 bases remaining between them. Germline lookup yields CDR1 DFQATT and CDR2 SNEGSKA (reference sequence). This CDR3 has 11 residues. CDR3 amino acids: CSTQGFTEAFF. The CDR3 DNA sequence: TGCAGTACCCAGGGATTCACTGAAGCTTTCTTT.

There are a few counts of this clone. The gene calls are TRBV5-4 and TRBJ2-2; D perhaps matches TRBD1 (6 bases). CDR1 and CDR2 (germline): SGHNT, YYREEE (reference sequence). Trimming removed 4 bases from V and 4 bases from J, with 17 bases in between. The CDR3 is made up of 16 amino acids. The CDR3 nucleotides read TGTGCCAGCAGCCGCGAATCAGGGGTCGGCACCGGGGAGCTGTTTTTT. It codes for CASSRESGVGTGELFF.

This sequence joins TRBV27 and TRBJ1-3; tentative D call: TRBD1 (5 bases). Germline V gives CDR1 MNHEY, CDR2 SMNVEV (reference sequence). CDR3 length equals 16 residues. The germline V and J ends were trimmed by 2 bases and 0 bases, with 11 bases remaining between them. The DNA of the CDR3 is TGTGCCAGCAGTTTAGGGAGGGGCACCTCTGGAAACACCATATATTTT. Translation: CASSLGRGTSGNTIYF.

This clone has more than one count but fewer than ten. This chain connects TRBV6-2 or TRBV6-3 to TRBJ2-5; 13 bases match TRBD2. The CDR3 loop spans 18 amino acids. Germline lookup yields CDR1 MNHEY and CDR2 SVGEGT. Losses at the gene ends were 5 bases for V and 4 bases for J; bases not matched to a gene: 13. CDR3 sequence: CASSTRTSGRGSPETQYF. Here the CDR3 DNA reads TGTGCCAGCAGTACCCGGACTAGCGGGAGAGGGTCACCAGAGACCCAGTACTTC.

The chain uses TRBV12-2 and TRBJ1-4; TRBD1, as called in the table, went unchecked against the DNA. TRBV12-2 has pseudogene status. The length of the CDR3 is 17 residues. The CDR3 sequence: CASRLDTGDTENEKLFF. CDR3 in DNA: TGTGCAAGTCGCTTAGATACAGGCGACACAGAAAATGAAAAACTGTTTTTT.